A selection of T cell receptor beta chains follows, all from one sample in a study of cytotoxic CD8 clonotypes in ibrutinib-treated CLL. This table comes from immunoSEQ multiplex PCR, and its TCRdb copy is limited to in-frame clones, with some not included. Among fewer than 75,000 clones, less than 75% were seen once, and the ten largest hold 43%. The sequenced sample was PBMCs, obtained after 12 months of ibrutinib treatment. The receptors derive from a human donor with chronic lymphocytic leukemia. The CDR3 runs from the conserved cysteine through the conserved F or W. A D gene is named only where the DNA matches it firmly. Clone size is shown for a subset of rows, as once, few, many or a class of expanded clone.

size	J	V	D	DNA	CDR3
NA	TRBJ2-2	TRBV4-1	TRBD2	TGCGCCAGCAGCCAGTTTAGCGGGAGGAACACCGGGGAGCTGTTTTTT	CASSQFSGRNTGELFF
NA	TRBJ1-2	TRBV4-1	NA	TGTGCCAGCAGCCAATCGCCGACAGGTTCTAACTATGGCTACACCTTC	CASSQSPTGSNYGYTF
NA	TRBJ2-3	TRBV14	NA	TGTGCCAGCAGCCAGCCCCGGCACACAGATACGCAGTATTTT	CASSQPRHTDTQYF
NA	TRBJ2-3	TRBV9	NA	TGTGCCAGCAGCGAGCGCGATCTTGATACGCAGTATTTT	CASSERDLDTQYF
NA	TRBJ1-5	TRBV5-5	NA	TGTGCCAGCACCCTGAGGGGGGGAAATCAGCCCCAGCATTTT	CASTLRGGNQPQHF
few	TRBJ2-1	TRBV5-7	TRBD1	TGTGCCAGCAGCCCTTTGGGACAGCTAACCTACAATGAGCAGTTCTTC	CASSPLGQLTYNEQFF
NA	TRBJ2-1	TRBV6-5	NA	TGTGCCAGCAGTTACTCGGGCGGAAGCTCCTACAATGAGCAGTTCTTC	CASSYSGGSSYNEQFF
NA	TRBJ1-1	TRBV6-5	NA	TGTGCCAGCAGTCAGGGACAAGGAGCTTTCTTT	CASSQGQGAFF
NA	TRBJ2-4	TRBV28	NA	TGTGCCAGCAGGGGACCAGCTCTAGCCAAAAACATTCAGTACTTC	CASRGPALAKNIQYF
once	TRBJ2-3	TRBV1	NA	TGCACCAGCAGCCACGAGATGAGCACAGATACGCAGTATTTT	CTSSHEMSTDTQYF
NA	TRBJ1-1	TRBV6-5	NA	TGTGCCAGCAGTTACTCTAGTGGGACGACTGAAGCTTTCTTT	CASSYSSGTTEAFF
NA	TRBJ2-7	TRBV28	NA	TGTGCCAGCAGTCTCCTTGGGCCTTACGAGCAGTACTTC	CASSLLGPYEQYF
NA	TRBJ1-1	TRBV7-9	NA	TGTGCCAGCAGCTTAACAGGGAGGACTGAAGCTTTCTTT	CASSLTGRTEAFF
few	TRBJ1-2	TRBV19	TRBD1	TGTGCCAGTACCCTTGGGGACAGGGGACCCGGAGGCTACACCTTC	CASTLGDRGPGGYTF
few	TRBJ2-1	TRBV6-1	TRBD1	TGTGCCAGCAGTGAAGGGACAGGGAGCTACAATGAGCAGTTCTTC	CASSEGTGSYNEQFF
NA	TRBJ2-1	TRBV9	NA	TGTGCCAGCAGCGTAGGGGGGACCAACAATGAGCAGTTCTTC	CASSVGGTNNEQFF
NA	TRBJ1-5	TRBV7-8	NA	TGTGCCAGCAGCGAGTGGGGGGAGGGCAATCAGCCCCAGCATTTT	CASSEWGEGNQPQHF
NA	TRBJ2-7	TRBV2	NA	TGTGCCAGCAGTGAAGAGGCAGGGGCCAACGAGCAGTACTTC	CASSEEAGANEQYF
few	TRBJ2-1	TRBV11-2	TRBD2	TGTGCCAGCAGCCCAGGACTAGCTACTTACAATGAGCAGTTCTTC	CASSPGLATYNEQFF
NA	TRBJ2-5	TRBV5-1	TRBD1	TGCGCCAGCAGCCCCGGGACAGGTGATCAAGAGACCCAGTACTTC	CASSPGTGDQETQYF
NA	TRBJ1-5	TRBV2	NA	TGTGCCAGCAGCCTAGAGCAGGGTCCCCAGCATTTT	CASSLEQGPQHF
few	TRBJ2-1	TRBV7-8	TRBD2	TGTGCCAGCAGCACTAGCGGGAGGGCCGACGATGAGCAGTTCTTC	CASSTSGRADDEQFF
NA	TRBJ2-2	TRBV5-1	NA	TGCGCCAGCTTAGCGGAGGGTACAGCCGGGGAGCTGTTTTTT	CASLAEGTAGELFF
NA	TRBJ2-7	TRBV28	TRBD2	TGTGCCAGCAGTCTCTATAGCGGGAGTGGGTCCTACGAGCAGTACTTC	CASSLYSGSGSYEQYF
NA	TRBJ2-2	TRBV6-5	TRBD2	TGTGCCAGCAGCCGCGGGGGGGTGAACACCGGGGAGCTGTTTTTT	CASSRGGVNTGELFF
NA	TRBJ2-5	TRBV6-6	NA	TGTGCCAGCAGTTCAAGACTATCGGGGGAGACCCAGTACTTC	CASSSRLSGETQYF
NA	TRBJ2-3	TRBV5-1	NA	TGCGCCAGCAGCTTGCAACGGGGCCCCACAGATACGCAGTATTTT	CASSLQRGPTDTQYF
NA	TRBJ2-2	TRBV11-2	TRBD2	TGTGCCAGCAGCTTAGGGTTGCTAGCGGGAGGGTACACCGGGGAGCTGTTTTTT	CASSLGLLAGGYTGELFF
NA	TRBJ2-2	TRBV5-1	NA	TGCGCCAGCAGCCGGGTGGGGGACCTGAACACCGGGGAGCTGTTTTTT	CASSRVGDLNTGELFF
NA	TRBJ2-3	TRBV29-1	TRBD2	TGCAGCGTTGAAGATATACTAGCGGGAGGAACAGATACGCAGTATTTT	CSVEDILAGGTDTQYF
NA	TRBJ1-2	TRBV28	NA	TGTGCCAGCAGTCCGCCGGGTAGGCTCTTCTATGGCTACACCTTC	CASSPPGRLFYGYTF
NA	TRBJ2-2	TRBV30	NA	TGTGCCTGGAGTGTCTTCAGGACCGGGGAGCTGTTTTTT	CAWSVFRTGELFF
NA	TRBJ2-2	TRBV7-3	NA	TGTGCCAGCAGCTTAGGGGGCACCGGGGAGCTGTTTTTT	CASSLGGTGELFF
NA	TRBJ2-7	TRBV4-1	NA	TGCGCCAGCAGCCAAGTGACATTGGGGTGGTACGAGCAGTACTTC	CASSQVTLGWYEQYF
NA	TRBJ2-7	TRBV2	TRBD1	TGTGCCAGCAGTGTAGGGACAGAGTTCTCCTACGAGCAGTACTTC	CASSVGTEFSYEQYF
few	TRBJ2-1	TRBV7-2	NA	TGTGCCAGCAGCTTGGAGATCGGGGGTAGCTCTTTCAATGAGCAGTTCTTC	CASSLEIGGSSFNEQFF
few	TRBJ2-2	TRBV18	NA	TGTGCCAGCTCACCGCACGGGGAGCTGTTTTTT	CASSPHGELFF
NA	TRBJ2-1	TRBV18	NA	TGTGCCAGCTCACCACTACAAAATAGCCCCAATGAGCAGTTCTTC	CASSPLQNSPNEQFF
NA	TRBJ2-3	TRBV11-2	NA	TGTGCCAGCAGCTTAGCCATGGCGACAGATACGCAGTATTTT	CASSLAMATDTQYF
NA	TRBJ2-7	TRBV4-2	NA	TGTGCCAGCAGCCCGGGACTTTACCGTACCTCCTACGAGCAGTACTTC	CASSPGLYRTSYEQYF
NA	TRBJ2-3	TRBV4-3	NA	TGCGCCAGCAGCCAAGGGGCGAGGGCAACAGATACGCAGTATTTT	CASSQGARATDTQYF
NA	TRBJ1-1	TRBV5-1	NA	TGCGCCAGCAGCCCCGGGTTCCTCGGTGGGACTGAAGCTTTCTTT	CASSPGFLGGTEAFF